Reported below is one T cell receptor (beta chain). Antigen specificity is unknown. TCRdb's table, derived via immunoSEQ multiplex PCR, lists solely in-frame clones and lacks some. The sample lists about 450,000 clones, 79% occurring once. The data are from a study of shared clonotypes between healthy human individuals. Notes on the study in general: A limitation of the genetic and exposure-history diversity represented arose from few donors.

This CDR3 has 14 amino acids. CDR1 is SNHLY and CDR2 is FYNNEI in the germline V gene. V was pared by 5 bases and J by 1 base, with 9 bases between. Healthy HIV-negative adults with no recent acute infections or vaccinations were recruited as donors. This chain links TRBV2 with TRBJ2-1, with D perhaps matching TRBD1 (5 bases). The sequenced sample was PBMCs. This receptor was identified in a woman between 35 and 50 years old in good health. Some clones in this sample may be carry-over from other donors' samples. The CDR3 region is CASSPQGSYNEQFF. CDR3 nucleotide sequence: TGTGCCAGCAGTCCCCAGGGATCCTACAATGAGCAGTTCTTC. Full variable domain (missing parts from reference TRBV2 and TRBJ2-1): EPEVTQTPSHQVTQMGQEVILRCVPISNHLYFYWYRQILGQKVEFLVSFYNNEISEKSEIFDDQFSVERPDGSNFTLKIRSTKLEDSAMYFCASSPQGSYNEQFFGPGTRLTVL.